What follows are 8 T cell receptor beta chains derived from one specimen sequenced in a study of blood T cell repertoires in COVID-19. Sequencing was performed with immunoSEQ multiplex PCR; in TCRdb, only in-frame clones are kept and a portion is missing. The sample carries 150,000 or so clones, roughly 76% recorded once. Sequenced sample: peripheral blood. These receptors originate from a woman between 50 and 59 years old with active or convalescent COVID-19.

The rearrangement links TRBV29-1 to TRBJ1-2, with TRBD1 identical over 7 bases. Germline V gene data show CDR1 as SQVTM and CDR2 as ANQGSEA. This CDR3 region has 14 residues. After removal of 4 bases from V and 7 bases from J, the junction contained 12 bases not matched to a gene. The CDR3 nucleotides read TGCAGCGTTGCCCCGGGACAGCCCCGGGGTGGCTACACCTTC. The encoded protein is CSVAPGQPRGGYTF.

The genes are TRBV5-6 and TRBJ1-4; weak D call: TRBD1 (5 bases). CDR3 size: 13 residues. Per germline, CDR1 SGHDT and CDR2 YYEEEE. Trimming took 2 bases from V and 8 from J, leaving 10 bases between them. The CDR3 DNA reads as TGTGCCAGCAGCTTAGGGGCGCTCGAAAAACTGTTTTTT. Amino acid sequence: CASSLGALEKLFF.

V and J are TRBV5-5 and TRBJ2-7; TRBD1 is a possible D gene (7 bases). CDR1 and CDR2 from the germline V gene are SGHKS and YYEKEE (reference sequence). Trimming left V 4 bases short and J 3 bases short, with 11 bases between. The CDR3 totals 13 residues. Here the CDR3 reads CASSGGTVYEQYF. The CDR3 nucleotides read TGTGCCAGCAGCGGGGGGACAGTCTACGAGCAGTACTTC.

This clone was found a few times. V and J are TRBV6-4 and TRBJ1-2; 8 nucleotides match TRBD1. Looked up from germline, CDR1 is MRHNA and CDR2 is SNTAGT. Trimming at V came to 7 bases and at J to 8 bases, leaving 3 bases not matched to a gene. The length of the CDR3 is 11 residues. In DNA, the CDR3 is TGTGCCAGCACGACAGGGGAGGGCTACACCTTC. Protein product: CASTTGEGYTF.

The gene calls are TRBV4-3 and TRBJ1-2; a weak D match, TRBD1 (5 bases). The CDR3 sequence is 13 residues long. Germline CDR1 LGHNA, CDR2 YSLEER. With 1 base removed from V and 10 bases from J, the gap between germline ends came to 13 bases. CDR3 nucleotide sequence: TGCGCCAGCAGCCAAGTCGGCAGGGATGACTACACCTTC. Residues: CASSQVGRDDYTF.

CDR3 in DNA: TGTGCCAGTAGTAGGACAGGGGATGAGGGGGAGCTGTTTTTT. Protein: CASSRTGDEGELFF. The rearrangement uses TRBV19 and TRBJ2-2, with 9 bases identical to TRBD1. CDR1 and CDR2 (germline): LNHDA, SQIVND (reference sequence). The CDR3 is made up of 14 amino acids. Losses at the gene ends were 4 bases for V and 8 bases for J; bases not matched to a gene: 5.

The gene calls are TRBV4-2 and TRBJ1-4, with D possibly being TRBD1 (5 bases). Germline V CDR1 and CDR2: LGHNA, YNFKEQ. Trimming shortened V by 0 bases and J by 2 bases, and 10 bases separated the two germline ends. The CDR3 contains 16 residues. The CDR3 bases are TGTGCCAGCAGCCAAGATGGGGGGGGGACTAATGAAAAACTGTTTTTT. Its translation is CASSQDGGGTNEKLFF.

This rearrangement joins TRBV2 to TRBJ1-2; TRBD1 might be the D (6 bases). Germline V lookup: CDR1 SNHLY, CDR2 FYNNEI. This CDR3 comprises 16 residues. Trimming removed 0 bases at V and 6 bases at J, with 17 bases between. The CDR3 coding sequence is TGTGCCAGCAGTGAAGCGCCATTCCGGGGGGCCGATGGCTACACCTTC. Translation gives CASSEAPFRGADGYTF.